This T cell receptor (beta chain) stems from a study of blood T cell repertoires in COVID-19 (dated by TCRdb to between 2020 and 2021). Regarding the study in general: Samples from collaborators originated in the United States, Italy and Spain and spanned both the acute and convalescent phases of COVID-19. The prospective study material was composed of cDNA or gDNA derived from T cells, B-cell-depleted T cells, or PBMCs. The dataset comprised deeply sampled blood TCRbeta repertoires from subjects exposed to, actively infected with, or recovered from COVID-19. A freely available public database, intended as a resource for researchers studying the immune response to SARS-CoV-2, is where the repertoires were released. The samples were drawn from the first 160 participants of the ongoing ImmuneRACE study and from 950 to 1,500 subjects provided by 6 global collaborators. Sample metadata almost always included a de-identified subject ID, COVID-19 status, age in years and sex. HLA class I and class II types, where available, came from metadata supplied by the sample provider rather than from assay-based typing. The investigation overall reported the following: The quantity of clinical and demographic metadata differed by source and by participant and was supplied without curation.

Including the terminal cysteine and phenylalanine, the CDR3 comprises 13 residues. Just CDR3 DNA is preserved here, 39 bases in frame from base 1. At the junction V is shortened by 8 bases and J by 2 bases, with 13 bases in between. CDR1 and CDR2 (SQVTM, ANQGSEA) derive from the germline V gene. As to this clone: The clone's antigen remains unknown. Qualities for individual bases were not recorded, and no much larger clone is one base off.

Whole blood was collected in K2EDTA tubes by collaborating institutions according to the institutions' own protocols. For TCRbeta analysis, collaborator samples were shipped as frozen whole blood, as isolated PBMCs, or as DNA extracted from either sample type. The immunoSEQ Assay, a bias-controlled multiplex PCR, was used to amplify TCRbeta CDR3 regions from genomic DNA. As for how the authors treated the data: The number of nucleated cells in each sample was estimated from the amplification of reference gene primers within the assay. To quantify the absolute abundance of each unique TCRbeta CDR3 rearrangement, sequence reads were collapsed and filtered. For each sample, productive Simpson clonality was calculated by taking the square root of Simpson's diversity index across productive rearrangements. TCRdb stores this immuneACCESS table with in-frame sequences only. Part of the clones is absent; in the studies checked, under half of the shortfall reflects unresolved V genes, and no reason is known for the rest. Clonal size and the V and J genes are those of that table, whereas D and trimming came from the DNA. Present in this sample are approximately 400,000 clones, around 90% of which were seen just once. Of the sample, 0.95% to 1.5% falls within the top ten clones.

Material: peripheral blood. The clonotype comes from a man aged 35 to 55 with acute or convalescent COVID-19. The chain uses TRBV29-1 and TRBJ2-4; a tentative D match to TRBD2 spans 6 bases. This receptor has the CDR3 CSTTEGSKNIQYF. The DNA sequence is given as TGCAGCACAACGGAGGGGTCCAAAAACATTCAGTACTTC.